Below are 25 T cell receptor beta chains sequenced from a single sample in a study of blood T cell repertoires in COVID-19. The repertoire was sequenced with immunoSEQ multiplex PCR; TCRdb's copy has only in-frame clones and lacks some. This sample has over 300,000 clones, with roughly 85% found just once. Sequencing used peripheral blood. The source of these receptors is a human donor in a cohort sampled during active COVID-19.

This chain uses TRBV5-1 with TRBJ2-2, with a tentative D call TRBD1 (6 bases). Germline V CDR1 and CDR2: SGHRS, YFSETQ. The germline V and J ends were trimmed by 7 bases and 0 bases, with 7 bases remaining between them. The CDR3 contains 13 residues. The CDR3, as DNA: TGCGCCAGCGGACAGACGAACACCGGGGAGCTGTTTTTT. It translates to CASGQTNTGELFF.

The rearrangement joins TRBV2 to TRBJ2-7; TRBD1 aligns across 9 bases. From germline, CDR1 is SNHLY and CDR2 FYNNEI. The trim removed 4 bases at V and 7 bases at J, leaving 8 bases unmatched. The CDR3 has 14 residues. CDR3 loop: CASSAGTGSGEQYF. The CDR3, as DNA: TGTGCCAGCAGTGCCGGGACAGGGAGTGGAGAGCAGTACTTC.

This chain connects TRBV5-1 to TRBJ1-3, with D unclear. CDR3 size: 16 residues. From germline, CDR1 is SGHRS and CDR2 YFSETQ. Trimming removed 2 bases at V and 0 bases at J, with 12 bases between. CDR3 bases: TGCGCCAGCAGCTTCGACTCCGGGAGCTCTGGAAACACCATATATTTT. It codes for CASSFDSGSSGNTIYF.

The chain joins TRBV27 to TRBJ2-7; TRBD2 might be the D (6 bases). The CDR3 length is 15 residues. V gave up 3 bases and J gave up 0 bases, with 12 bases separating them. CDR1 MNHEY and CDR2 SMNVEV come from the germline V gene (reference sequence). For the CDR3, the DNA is TGTGCCAGCAGTTTGGCGGGGTCTGCCTCCTACGAGCAGTACTTC. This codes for CASSLAGSASYEQYF.

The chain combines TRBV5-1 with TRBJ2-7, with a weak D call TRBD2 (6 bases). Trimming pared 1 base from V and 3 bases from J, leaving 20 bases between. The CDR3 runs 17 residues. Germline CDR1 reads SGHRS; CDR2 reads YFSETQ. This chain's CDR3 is CASSLRLLRDFYYEQYF. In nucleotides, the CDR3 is TGCGCCAGCAGCTTGAGACTCCTGCGGGACTTTTACTACGAGCAGTACTTC.

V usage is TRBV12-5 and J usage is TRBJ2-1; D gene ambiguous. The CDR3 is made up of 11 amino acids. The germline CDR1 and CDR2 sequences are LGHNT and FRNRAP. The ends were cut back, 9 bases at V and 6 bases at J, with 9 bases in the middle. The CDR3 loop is CASSYFNEQFF. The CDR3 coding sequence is TGTGCTAGCTCGTATTTCAATGAGCAGTTCTTC.

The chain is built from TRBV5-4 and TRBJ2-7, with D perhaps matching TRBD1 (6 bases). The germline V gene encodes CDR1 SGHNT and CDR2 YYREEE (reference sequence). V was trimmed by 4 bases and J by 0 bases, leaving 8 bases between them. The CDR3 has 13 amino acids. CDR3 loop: CASSRDNSYEQYF. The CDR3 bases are TGTGCCAGCAGCAGGGACAACTCCTACGAGCAGTACTTC. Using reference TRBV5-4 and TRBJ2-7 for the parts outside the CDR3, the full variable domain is ETGVTQSPTHLIKTRGQQVTLRCSSQSGHNTVSWYQQALGQGPQFIFQYYREEENGRGNFPPRFSGLQFPNYSSELNVNALELDDSALYLCASSRDNSYEQYFGPGTRLTVT.

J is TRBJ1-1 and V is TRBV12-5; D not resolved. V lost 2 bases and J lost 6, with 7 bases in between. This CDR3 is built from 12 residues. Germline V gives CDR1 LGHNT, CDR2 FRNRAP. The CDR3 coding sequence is TGTGCTAGTGGTTTGATCGGGGCTGAAGCTTTCTTT. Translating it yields CASGLIGAEAFF. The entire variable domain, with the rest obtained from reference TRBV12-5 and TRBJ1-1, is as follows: DARVTQTPRHKVTEMGQEVTMRCQPILGHNTVFWYRQTMMQGLELLAYFRNRAPLDDSGMPKDRFSAEMPDATLATLKIQPSEPRDSAVYFCASGLIGAEAFFGQGTRLTVV.

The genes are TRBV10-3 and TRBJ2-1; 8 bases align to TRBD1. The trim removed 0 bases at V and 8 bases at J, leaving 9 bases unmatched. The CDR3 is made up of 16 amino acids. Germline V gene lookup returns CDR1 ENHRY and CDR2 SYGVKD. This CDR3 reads CAISESSQGAVHEQFF. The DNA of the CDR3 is TGTGCCATCAGTGAGTCGAGTCAGGGGGCAGTTCATGAGCAGTTCTTC.

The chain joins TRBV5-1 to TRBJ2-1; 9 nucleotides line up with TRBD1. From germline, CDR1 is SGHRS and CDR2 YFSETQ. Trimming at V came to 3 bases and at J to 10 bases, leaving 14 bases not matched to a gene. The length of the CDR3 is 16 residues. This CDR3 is CASSSGTGGFSFEQFF. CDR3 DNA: TGCGCCAGCAGCTCGGGAACAGGGGGCTTTAGCTTCGAGCAGTTCTTC.

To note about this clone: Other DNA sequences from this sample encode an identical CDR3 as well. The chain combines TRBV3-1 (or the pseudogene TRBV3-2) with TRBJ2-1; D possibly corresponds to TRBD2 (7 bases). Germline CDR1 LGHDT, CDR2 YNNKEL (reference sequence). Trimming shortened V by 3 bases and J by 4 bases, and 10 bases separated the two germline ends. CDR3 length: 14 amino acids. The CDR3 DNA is TGTGCCAGCAGCCAGGGAGGGGGGTACAATGAGCAGTTCTTC. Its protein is CASSQGGGYNEQFF.

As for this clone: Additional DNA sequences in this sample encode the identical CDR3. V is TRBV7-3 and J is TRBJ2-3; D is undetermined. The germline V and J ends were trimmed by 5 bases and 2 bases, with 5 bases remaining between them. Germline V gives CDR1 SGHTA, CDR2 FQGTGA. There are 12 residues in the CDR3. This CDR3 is CASSPSTDTQYF. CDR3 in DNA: TGTGCCAGCAGCCCCTCCACAGATACGCAGTATTTT.

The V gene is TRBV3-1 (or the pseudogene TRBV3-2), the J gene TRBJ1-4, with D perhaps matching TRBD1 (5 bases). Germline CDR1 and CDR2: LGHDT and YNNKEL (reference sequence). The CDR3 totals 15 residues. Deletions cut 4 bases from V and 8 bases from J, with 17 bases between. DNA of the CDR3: TGTGCCAGCAGCCTTGAAGGGGCGGGAAGGGAAAAACTGTTTTTT. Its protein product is CASSLEGAGREKLFF.

The CDR3 loop is CASSAQGARALNTEAFF. CDR3 bases: TGCGCCAGCAGCGCACAGGGGGCGCGGGCGTTAAACACTGAAGCTTTCTTT. The V gene is TRBV5-1, the J gene TRBJ1-1, with 9 bases lining up with TRBD1. Trimming cost V 4 bases and J 2 bases; bases outside gene matches: 12. Germline assignment: CDR1 SGHRS and CDR2 YFSETQ. This CDR3 comprises 17 residues. Supplemented by reference TRBV5-1 and TRBJ1-1, the full variable domain reads KAGVTQTPRYLIKTRGQQVTLSCSPISGHRSVSWYQQTPGQGLQFLFEYFSETQRNKGNFPGRFSGRQFSNSRSEMNVSTLELGDSALYLCASSAQGARALNTEAFFGQGTRLTVV.

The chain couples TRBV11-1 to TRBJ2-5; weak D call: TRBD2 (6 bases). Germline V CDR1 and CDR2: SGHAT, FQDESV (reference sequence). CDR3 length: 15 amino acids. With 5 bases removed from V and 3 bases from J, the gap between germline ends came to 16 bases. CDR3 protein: CASSPGGPNKETQYF. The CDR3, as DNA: TGTGCCAGCAGCCCCGGGGGACCGAATAAAGAGACCCAGTACTTC.

CDR3: CASNRDKASGRTDTQYF. The DNA for the CDR3 is TGCGCCAGCAACCGGGACAAGGCCTCGGGTCGCACAGATACGCAGTATTTT. This chain uses TRBV10-2 with TRBJ2-3; tentative D call: TRBD1 (6 bases). V dropped 7 bases and J dropped 1 base, with 21 bases sitting between them. Germline CDR1 WSHSY, CDR2 SAAADI. This CDR3 is 17 amino acids long.

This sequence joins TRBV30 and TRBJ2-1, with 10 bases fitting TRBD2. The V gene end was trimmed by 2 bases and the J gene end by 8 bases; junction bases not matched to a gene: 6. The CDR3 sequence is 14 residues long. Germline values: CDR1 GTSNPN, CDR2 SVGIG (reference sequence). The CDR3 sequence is CAWSKASGGYEQFF. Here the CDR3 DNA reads TGTGCCTGGAGTAAGGCTAGCGGGGGCTATGAGCAGTTCTTC.

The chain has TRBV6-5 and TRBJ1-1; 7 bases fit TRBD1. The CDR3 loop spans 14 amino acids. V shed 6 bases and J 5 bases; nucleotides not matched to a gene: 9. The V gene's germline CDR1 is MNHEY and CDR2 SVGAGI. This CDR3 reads CASSIRGQGTEAFF. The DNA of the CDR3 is TGTGCCAGCAGCATAAGGGGGCAAGGGACTGAAGCTTTCTTT.

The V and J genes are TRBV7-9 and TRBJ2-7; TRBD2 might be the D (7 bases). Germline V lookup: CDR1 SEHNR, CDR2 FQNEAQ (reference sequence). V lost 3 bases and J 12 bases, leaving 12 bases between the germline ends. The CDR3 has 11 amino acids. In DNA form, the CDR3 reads TGTGCCAGCAGCTTCGGCGGGGGCCGGTACTTC. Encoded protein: CASSFGGGRYF.

CDR3 amino acids: CASGEGTEAFF. The DNA for the CDR3 is TGTGCTAGTGGCGAGGGTACTGAAGCTTTCTTT. The chain joins TRBV12-5 to TRBJ1-1; D is uncertain. Germline V gene lookup returns CDR1 LGHNT and CDR2 FRNRAP. V was clipped by 6 bases and J by 5 bases, with 7 bases between them. The CDR3 has 11 residues.

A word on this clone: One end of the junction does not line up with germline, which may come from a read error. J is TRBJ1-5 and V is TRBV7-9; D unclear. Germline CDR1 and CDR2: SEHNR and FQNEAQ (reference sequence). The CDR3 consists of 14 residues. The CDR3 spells CASSVDKINPPQHF. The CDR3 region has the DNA TGTGCCAGCAGCGTTGACAAGATCAATCCGCCCCAGCATTTT.

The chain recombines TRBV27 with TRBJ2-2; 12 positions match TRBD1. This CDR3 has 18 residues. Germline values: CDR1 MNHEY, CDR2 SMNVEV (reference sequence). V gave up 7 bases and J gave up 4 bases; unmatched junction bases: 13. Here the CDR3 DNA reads TGTGCCAGCAACCCCGGGACAGGGGGCTTAGTGGTCACCGGGGAGCTGTTTTTT. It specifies CASNPGTGGLVVTGELFF.

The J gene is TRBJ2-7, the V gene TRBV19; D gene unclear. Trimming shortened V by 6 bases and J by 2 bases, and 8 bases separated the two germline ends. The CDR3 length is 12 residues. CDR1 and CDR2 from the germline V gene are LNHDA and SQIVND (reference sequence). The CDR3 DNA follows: TGTGCCAGTAGCCGGTTGCCCTACGAGCAGTACTTC. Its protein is CASSRLPYEQYF.

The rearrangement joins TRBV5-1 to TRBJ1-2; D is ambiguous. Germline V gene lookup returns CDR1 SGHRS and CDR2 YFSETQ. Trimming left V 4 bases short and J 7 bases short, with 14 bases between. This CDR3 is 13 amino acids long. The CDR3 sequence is CASSAGVGRGYTF. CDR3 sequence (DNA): TGCGCCAGCAGCGCGGGAGTCGGGCGTGGCTACACCTTC.

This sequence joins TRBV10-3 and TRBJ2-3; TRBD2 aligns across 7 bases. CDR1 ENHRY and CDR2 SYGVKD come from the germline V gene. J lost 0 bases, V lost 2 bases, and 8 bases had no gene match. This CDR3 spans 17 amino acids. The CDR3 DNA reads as TGTGCCATCAGTGAGGGAGGGCGGGGGACTAGCACAGATACGCAGTATTTT. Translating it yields CAISEGGRGTSTDTQYF.